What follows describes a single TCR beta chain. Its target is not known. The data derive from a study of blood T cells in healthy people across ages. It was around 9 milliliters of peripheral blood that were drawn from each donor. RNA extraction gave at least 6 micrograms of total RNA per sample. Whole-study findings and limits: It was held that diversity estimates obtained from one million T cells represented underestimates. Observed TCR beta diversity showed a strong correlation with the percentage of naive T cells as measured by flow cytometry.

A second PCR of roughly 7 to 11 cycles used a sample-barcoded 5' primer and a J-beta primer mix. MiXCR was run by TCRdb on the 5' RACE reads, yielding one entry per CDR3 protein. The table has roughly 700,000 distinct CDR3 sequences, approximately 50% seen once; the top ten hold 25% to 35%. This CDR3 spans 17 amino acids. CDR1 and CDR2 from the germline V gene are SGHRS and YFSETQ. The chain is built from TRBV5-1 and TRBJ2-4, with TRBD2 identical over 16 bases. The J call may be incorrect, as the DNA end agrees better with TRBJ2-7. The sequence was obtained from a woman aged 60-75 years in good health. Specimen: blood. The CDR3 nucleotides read TGCGCCAGCGCTGATCCGGGACTAGCGGGAGGGTACCACGAGCAGTACTTC. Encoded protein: CASADPGLAGGYHEQYF.